A selection of T cell receptor beta chains follows, all from one sample in a study of T cell responses to AZD1222 COVID-19 vaccine. The protocol was immunoSEQ multiplex PCR, while the TCRdb copy is restricted to in-frame clones and leaves out a portion. Of around 50,000 clones listed, around 80% are singletons. Specimen: peripheral blood, collected on day 0 of AZD1222 vaccination. The receptors were gathered from an adult in good health. CDR3s include the opening cysteine and the closing phenylalanine or tryptophan.

TRBV4-2,18,TRBJ2-3,CASSQEIAGTSTKKTQYF
TRBV28,16,TRBJ2-5,CASSLRVGRGGETQYF
TRBV3-1/TRBV3-2,14,TRBJ2-1,CASSQGASFDEQFF
TRBV3-1/TRBV3-2,13,TRBJ1-3,CASSQYRGNTIYF
TRBV6-2/TRBV6-3,12,TRBJ2-1,CASSYPAPLQFF
TRBV19,12,TRBJ1-5,CASSFRGQPQHF
TRBV12-1,14,TRBJ2-7,CASSFEGRGHEQYF
TRBV15,13,TRBJ2-7,CATSRDLGYEQYF
TRBV9,14,TRBJ2-3,CASSDRRRTDTQYF
TRBV19,15,TRBJ1-5,CASSTSGGGSQPQHF
TRBV6-5,13,TRBJ2-7,CASSSPDRYEQYF
TRBV7-2,16,TRBJ1-3,CASSAPRRNFGNTIYF
TRBV20-1,11,TRBJ1-1,CSATQLPEAFF
TRBV27,17,TRBJ1-5,CASSLLGQYESNQPQHF
TRBV11-1,13,TRBJ2-5,CASRPGSQETQYF
TRBV7-9,13,TRBJ2-5,CASRPTGGETQYF
TRBV5-4,16,TRBJ1-3,CASSYPDGRSGNTIYF
TRBV28,15,TRBJ2-1,CASSSGGGRSNEQFF
TRBV19,14,TRBJ1-5,CASWDGTSNQPQHF
TRBV7-9,14,TRBJ2-5,CASSLVAIQETQYF
TRBV28,15,TRBJ2-3,CASSFGGLSTDTQYF
TRBV6-5,16,TRBJ1-4,CASSLESPSTNEKLFF
TRBV7-8,12,TRBJ2-5,CASSSRRETQYF
TRBV30,14,TRBJ2-2,CAWKSRSNTGELFF
TRBV13,14,TRBJ2-7,CASSLGPESYEQYF